This TCR beta chain comes out of a study of cytotoxic CD8 clonotypes in ibrutinib-treated CLL. Across the whole study: Average yields of around 260,000 productive templates and 75,000 to 95,000 productive rearrangements characterized the samples.

Using immunoSEQ multiplex PCR, the repertoire was profiled, and TCRdb retains in-frame clones only, with some absent. In the table there are 200,000 to 250,000 clones, about four fifths of which are singletons. After removal of 4 bases from V and 4 bases from J, the junction contained 5 bases not matched to a gene. Germline assignment: CDR1 SGDLS and CDR2 YYNGEE. CDR3 length equals 15 residues. The clonotype comes from a human donor with chronic lymphocytic leukemia. J is TRBJ1-3 and V is TRBV9; 10 bases fit TRBD1. This specimen was PBMCs, taken after 12 months of ibrutinib treatment. In nucleotides, the CDR3 is TGTGCCAGCAGCCTGACAGGGGGCGACGGAAACACCATATATTTT. This sequence encodes CASSLTGGDGNTIYF.